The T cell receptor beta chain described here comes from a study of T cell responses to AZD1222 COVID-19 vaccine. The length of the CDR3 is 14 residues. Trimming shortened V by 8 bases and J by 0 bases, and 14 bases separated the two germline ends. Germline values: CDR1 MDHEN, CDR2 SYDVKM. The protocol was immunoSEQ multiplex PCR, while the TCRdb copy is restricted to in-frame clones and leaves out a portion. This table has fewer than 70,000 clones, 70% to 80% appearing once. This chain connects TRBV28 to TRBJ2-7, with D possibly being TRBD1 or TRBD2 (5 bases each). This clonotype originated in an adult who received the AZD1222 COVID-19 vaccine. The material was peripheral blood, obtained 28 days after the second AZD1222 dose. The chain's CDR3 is CASLRDGSSYEQYF. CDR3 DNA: TGTGCCAGCTTACGGGACGGCAGCTCCTACGAGCAGTACTTC. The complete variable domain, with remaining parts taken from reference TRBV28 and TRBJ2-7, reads DVKVTQSSRYLVKRTGEKVFLECVQDMDHENMFWYRQDPGLGLRLIYFSYDVKMKEKGDIPEGYSVSREKKERFSLILESASTNQTSMYLCASLRDGSSYEQYFGPGTRLTVT.